This is a list of T cell receptor beta chains from one sample in a study of T-cell reconstitution after alpha-beta-depleted transplantation in children. Each CDR3 protein gets one entry after TCRdb re-called the PCR reads with MiXCR. The sample lists about 980,000 distinct CDR3 sequences; 25% to 30% were seen once. Sequencing used PBMCs, mostly from graft donor cells, obtained 360 days after TCRalphabeta/CD19-depleted stem cell transplant. The receptors were gathered from a boy under three years old who had a stem cell transplant for SCID, so the T cells may come from the graft donor. CDR3s include the opening cysteine and the closing phenylalanine or tryptophan. Each record gives: J gene, V gene, CDR3 length, D gene, clone size, CDR3 protein, CDR3 DNA. A D gene is named only where the DNA matches it firmly. Size is omitted from some rows. Given values are once, few, many or a class for expanded clones.

j_gene: TRBJ2-7; v_gene: TRBV7-2; len: 12; d_gene: -; abundance: few; CDR3aa: CASSLKGVGQRF; CDR3nt: TGTGCCAGCAGCTTAAAGGGGGTCGGACAGCGCTTC
j_gene: TRBJ1-2; v_gene: TRBV12-3/TRBV12-4; len: 15; d_gene: -; abundance: -; CDR3aa: CASSTAFLREGGYTF; CDR3nt: TGTGCCAGCAGTACCGCGTTTCTGAGGGAAGGTGGCTACACCTTC
j_gene: TRBJ1-1; v_gene: TRBV12-3/TRBV12-4; len: 15; d_gene: -; abundance: few; CDR3aa: CASTLLAAMNTEAFF; CDR3nt: TGTGCCAGCACCCTATTAGCAGCTATGAACACTGAAGCTTTCTTT
j_gene: TRBJ2-1; v_gene: TRBV20-1; len: 13; d_gene: TRBD2; abundance: few; CDR3aa: CSPSGGFYNEQFF; CDR3nt: TGCAGCCCGAGCGGGGGATTCTACAATGAGCAGTTCTTC
j_gene: TRBJ1-2; v_gene: TRBV29-1; len: 11; d_gene: TRBD1; abundance: -; CDR3aa: CSFRQGNGYTF; CDR3nt: TGCAGCTTCAGACAGGGAAATGGCTACACCTTC
j_gene: TRBJ1-1; v_gene: TRBV7-2; len: 14; d_gene: -; abundance: -; CDR3aa: CASTLGARHTEAFF; CDR3nt: TGTGCCAGCACCCTCGGCGCTCGACACACTGAAGCTTTCTTT
j_gene: TRBJ2-3; v_gene: TRBV7-4; len: 14; d_gene: TRBD2; abundance: -; CDR3aa: CASSRGLDSDTQYF; CDR3nt: TGTGCCAGCAGCAGAGGACTAGACTCCGATACGCAGTATTTT
j_gene: TRBJ2-3; v_gene: TRBV4-2; len: 15; d_gene: TRBD2; abundance: few; CDR3aa: CASSRLAGEVDTQYF; CDR3nt: TGTGCCAGCAGCCGCCTAGCGGGGGAGGTGGATACGCAGTATTTT
j_gene: TRBJ2-3; v_gene: TRBV7-6; len: 14; d_gene: -; abundance: -; CDR3aa: CASSLVGDSDTQYF; CDR3nt: TGTGCCAGCAGCTTAGTGGGAGACTCAGATACGCAGTATTTT
j_gene: TRBJ2-2; v_gene: TRBV7-2; len: 15; d_gene: -; abundance: few; CDR3aa: CASSPDWILSGELFF; CDR3nt: TGTGCCAGCAGCCCGGACTGGATACTCTCCGGGGAGCTGTTTTTT
j_gene: TRBJ1-2; v_gene: TRBV29-1; len: 13; d_gene: -; abundance: -; CDR3aa: CSVEDPTGYGYTF; CDR3nt: TGCAGCGTTGAAGATCCGACAGGCTATGGCTACACCTTC
j_gene: TRBJ1-5; v_gene: TRBV20-1; len: 15; d_gene: -; abundance: -; CDR3aa: CSAREGRLGNQPQHF; CDR3nt: TGCAGTGCTAGAGAGGGCAGATTAGGCAATCAGCCCCAGCATTTT
j_gene: TRBJ2-1; v_gene: TRBV10-3; len: 12; d_gene: -; abundance: few; CDR3aa: CAISEWVNEQFF; CDR3nt: TGTGCCATCAGTGAATGGGTTAATGAGCAGTTCTTC
j_gene: TRBJ2-5; v_gene: TRBV9; len: 15; d_gene: -; abundance: -; CDR3aa: CASSVVGGEFETQYF; CDR3nt: TGTGCCAGCAGCGTAGTAGGAGGGGAGTTTGAGACCCAGTACTTC
j_gene: TRBJ1-2; v_gene: TRBV12-3/TRBV12-4; len: 14; d_gene: -; abundance: few; CDR3aa: CASSLGGWNYGYTF; CDR3nt: TGTGCCAGCAGTTTGGGTGGGTGGAACTATGGCTACACCTTC
j_gene: TRBJ2-7; v_gene: TRBV12-5; len: 14; d_gene: -; abundance: -; CDR3aa: CASGLVPGTYEQYF; CDR3nt: TGTGCTAGTGGTTTGGTACCAGGCACCTACGAGCAGTACTTC
j_gene: TRBJ2-3; v_gene: TRBV4-1; len: 16; d_gene: -; abundance: -; CDR3aa: CASSQVGTAGTDTQYF; CDR3nt: TGCGCCAGCAGCCAAGTAGGGACGGCGGGCACAGATACGCAGTATTTT
j_gene: TRBJ2-5; v_gene: TRBV10-3; len: 19; d_gene: -; abundance: -; CDR3aa: CAISESRVRRDAPQETQYF; CDR3nt: TGTGCCATCAGTGAGTCTCGGGTGCGACGGGACGCTCCTCAAGAGACCCAGTACTTC
j_gene: TRBJ2-1; v_gene: TRBV29-1; len: 12; d_gene: TRBD1; abundance: -; CDR3aa: CSVLGTGSEQFF; CDR3nt: TGCAGCGTTTTAGGGACAGGGTCAGAGCAGTTCTTC
j_gene: TRBJ2-3; v_gene: TRBV5-1; len: 16; d_gene: -; abundance: -; CDR3aa: CASSEYGVGGTDTQYF; CDR3nt: TGCGCCAGCAGCGAATATGGTGTGGGGGGCACAGATACGCAGTATTTT
j_gene: TRBJ2-3; v_gene: TRBV6-6; len: 16; d_gene: TRBD2; abundance: -; CDR3aa: CASSYGTSGSSDTQYF; CDR3nt: TGTGCCAGCAGTTACGGGACTAGCGGGTCATCAGATACGCAGTATTTT
j_gene: TRBJ1-2; v_gene: TRBV7-9; len: 13; d_gene: TRBD1; abundance: once; CDR3aa: CASSLKGGQGYTF; CDR3nt: TGTGCCAGCAGCTTAAAAGGGGGACAGGGCTACACCTTC
j_gene: TRBJ2-1; v_gene: TRBV7-3; len: 18; d_gene: TRBD2; abundance: -; CDR3aa: CASSPSRGLGRSGNEQFF; CDR3nt: TGTGCCAGCAGCCCAAGTAGGGGACTAGGACGGTCTGGCAATGAGCAGTTCTTC
j_gene: TRBJ1-1; v_gene: TRBV29-1; len: 13; d_gene: -; abundance: few; CDR3aa: CSPRPGPDTEAFF; CDR3nt: TGCAGCCCGCGGCCCGGGCCCGACACTGAAGCTTTCTTT
j_gene: TRBJ1-1; v_gene: TRBV4-1; len: 12; d_gene: -; abundance: -; CDR3aa: CASRSWATEAFF; CDR3nt: TGCGCCAGCAGGAGTTGGGCAACTGAAGCTTTCTTT
j_gene: TRBJ2-3; v_gene: TRBV12-3/TRBV12-4; len: 16; d_gene: TRBD1; abundance: -; CDR3aa: CASSQRQGNWGDTQYF; CDR3nt: TGTGCCAGCAGTCAAAGACAGGGGAACTGGGGAGATACGCAGTATTTT
j_gene: TRBJ1-4; v_gene: TRBV20-1; len: 13; d_gene: TRBD1; abundance: few; CDR3aa: CSASPRGYEKLFF; CDR3nt: TGCAGTGCTAGCCCCAGGGGGTACGAAAAACTGTTTTTT
j_gene: TRBJ2-1; v_gene: TRBV6-4; len: 14; d_gene: -; abundance: few; CDR3aa: CASRSYPGKNEQFF; CDR3nt: TGTGCCAGCCGATCATACCCGGGGAAAAATGAGCAGTTCTTC